Below are 24 T cell receptor beta chains sequenced from a single sample in a study of cytomegalovirus exposure and HLA in healthy donors. PCR employed 60 Vbeta and 13 Jbeta primers. The table came from immunoSEQ multiplex PCR; TCRdb's copy has only in-frame clones and leaves some out. Here the sample spans about 130,000 clones, over 65% being singletons. The sample was PBMCs. These receptors were collected from a man in his late teens or twenties in good health and CMV-seropositive.

This rearrangement joins TRBV7-2 to TRBJ1-4; a possible D gene is TRBD1 (5 bases). V was cut by 5 bases and J by 8 bases, with 18 bases left in between. Germline loops: CDR1 SGHTA, CDR2 FQGNSA. This CDR3 is 15 amino acids long. CDR3 in amino acids: CASSPGWGGVEKLFF. The CDR3 bases are TGTGCCAGCAGCCCTGGGTGGGGGGGAGTAGAAAAACTGTTTTTT.

In its sample, this clone was seen a few times. V is TRBV27 and J is TRBJ2-6, with D uncertain. V lost 4 bases and J lost 2, with 6 bases in between. There are 14 residues in the CDR3. The germline gives CDR1 MNHEY, CDR2 SMNVEV (reference sequence). The CDR3 is CASSSETGANVLTF. CDR3 DNA: TGTGCCAGCAGTTCGGAGACTGGGGCCAACGTCCTGACTTTC.

The chain employs TRBV7-9 and TRBJ1-1; 9 positions match TRBD1. This CDR3 has 18 amino acids. The germline gives CDR1 SEHNR, CDR2 FQNEAQ (reference sequence). V shed 8 bases, J shed 1 base, and the junction held 17 bases outside the gene matches. The CDR3 reads CASGGFTGGKRENTEAFF. Here the CDR3 DNA reads TGTGCCAGCGGGGGATTCACAGGGGGCAAACGTGAGAACACTGAAGCTTTCTTT.

The V gene is TRBV4-3, the J gene TRBJ2-7; TRBD2 aligns across 7 bases. The CDR3 totals 14 residues. Per germline, CDR1 LGHNA and CDR2 YSLEER. After removal of 5 bases from V and 0 bases from J, the junction contained 4 bases not matched to a gene. In nucleotides, the CDR3 is TGCGCCAGCAGCAGTGGACTAGGCTCCTACGAGCAGTACTTC. It codes for CASSSGLGSYEQYF.

This sequence joins TRBV10-3 and TRBJ2-1; 15 bases match TRBD2. The CDR3 covers 19 residues. The germline CDR1 and CDR2 sequences are ENHRY and SYGVKD. Losses at the gene ends were 6 bases for V and 1 base for J; bases not matched to a gene: 10. CDR3 sequence (DNA): TGTGCCATCAGCCAGAGGGGGACTAGCGGGGGGCTATCCTACAATGAGCAGTTCTTC. Protein: CAISQRGTSGGLSYNEQFF.

This sequence joins TRBV13 and TRBJ2-3; D uncertain. In germline, CDR1 is PRHDT, CDR2 FYEKMQ (reference sequence). This CDR3 spans 15 amino acids. Trimming stripped 3 bases from V and 1 base from J, with 11 bases between. Here the CDR3 DNA reads TGTGCCAGCAGCTTGGGCGTGTTCGGCACAGATACGCAGTATTTT. Translated: CASSLGVFGTDTQYF.

V gene TRBV19 combines with J gene TRBJ2-1, with 8 bases matching TRBD2. Per the germline V gene, CDR1 is LNHDA and CDR2 is SQIVND (reference sequence). The V and J ends lost 5 bases and 7 bases, in that order; junction bases with no gene match: 22. The CDR3 loop spans 19 amino acids. The CDR3, as DNA: TGTGCCAGTAGTCTATCTGGGGTTAGCGGGGCCTCTAGGGGGAATGAGCAGTTCTTC. Residues: CASSLSGVSGASRGNEQFF.

This chain uses TRBV18 with TRBJ2-7; a possible D gene is TRBD1 (5 bases). Germline assignment: CDR1 KGHSH and CDR2 LQKENI. This CDR3 is 12 amino acids long. V was trimmed by 6 bases and J by 3 bases, leaving 9 bases between them. CDR3 nucleotide sequence: TGTGCCAGCTCCCCTGACAGCTACGAGCAGTACTTC. It specifies CASSPDSYEQYF.

This clone was picked up a small number of times. V gene TRBV9 combines with J gene TRBJ1-2, with a tentative D call TRBD1 (5 bases). The CDR3 totals 14 residues. V lost 0 bases and J 7 bases, leaving 13 bases between the germline ends. Germline assignment: CDR1 SGDLS and CDR2 YYNGEE. The CDR3 region is CASSVEPTVVGYTF. The DNA for the CDR3 is TGTGCCAGCAGCGTAGAACCGACAGTTGTTGGCTACACCTTC.

The V and J genes are TRBV19 and TRBJ2-5; 8 nucleotides line up with TRBD2. The V segment lost 9 bases and the J segment 4 bases; nucleotides outside the gene matches: 10. This CDR3 comprises 14 residues. CDR1 and CDR2 from the germline V gene are LNHDA and SQIVND (reference sequence). The CDR3 region has the DNA TGTGCCAGCCGTAGGGCGGGGGGCGGAGAGACCCAGTACTTC. It codes for CASRRAGGGETQYF.

The chain joins TRBV6-5 to TRBJ2-7; D is perhaps TRBD1 (5 bases). Germline assignment: CDR1 MNHEY and CDR2 SVGAGI. The CDR3 is 16 amino acids. V lost 0 bases and J 0 bases, leaving 12 bases between the germline ends. CDR3 DNA: TGTGCCAGCAGTTACTCGTGGGCGGACACCTCCTACGAGCAGTACTTC. Amino acids: CASSYSWADTSYEQYF.

For the CDR3, the DNA is TGTGCCAGCAGCTTTCAAGTTGAGGAGCAGTACTTC. Its protein is CASSFQVEEQYF. The chain joins TRBV11-2 to TRBJ2-7; D is undetermined. This CDR3 comprises 12 residues. V was trimmed by 3 bases and J by 7 bases, leaving 10 bases between them. Looked up from germline, CDR1 is SGHAT and CDR2 is FQNNGV.

The chain couples TRBV5-4 to TRBJ2-3; 9 nucleotides align to TRBD2. J gave up 2 bases and V 4 bases, and 5 bases lay outside the gene matches. The germline CDR1 and CDR2 sequences are SGHNT and YYREEE (reference sequence). CDR3 size: 15 residues. This CDR3 reads CASSAGGVSTDTQYF. For the CDR3, the DNA is TGTGCCAGCAGCGCGGGGGGGGTATCCACAGATACGCAGTATTTT.

CDR3 in DNA: TGTGCCAGCAGCTTAGCCAGGGGTTACGAGCAGTACTTC. It yields the protein CASSLARGYEQYF. The chain links TRBV7-3 to TRBJ2-7; TRBD1 is a possible D gene (6 bases). Germline CDR1 SGHTA, CDR2 FQGTGA. The CDR3 sequence is 13 residues long. V was cut by 2 bases and J by 4 bases, with 9 bases left in between.

This clone was seen a few times. The chain has TRBV6-1 and TRBJ2-1; D unresolved. Trimming shortened V by 8 bases and J by 3 bases, and 8 bases separated the two germline ends. Germline V gene sequence: CDR1 MNHNS, CDR2 SASEGT. The CDR3 is 12 residues long. CDR3 in amino acids: CASAVSYNEQFF. DNA of the CDR3: TGTGCCAGCGCAGTCAGCTACAATGAGCAGTTCTTC.

The chain uses TRBV4-2 and TRBJ1-3, with a possible D match to TRBD1 (5 bases). V dropped 1 base and J dropped 8 bases, with 15 bases sitting between them. The germline V gene has CDR1 LGHNA and CDR2 YNFKEQ. The CDR3 has 15 residues. In nucleotides, the CDR3 is TGTGCCAGCAGCCAAGGTGTTCAGGGCGGGGACACCATATATTTT. Translating it yields CASSQGVQGGDTIYF.

On this clone: This sample also contains other DNA sequences that code for the same CDR3. The V gene is TRBV6-5, the J gene TRBJ2-7, with a weak D call TRBD1 (5 bases). The length of the CDR3 is 12 residues. Per the germline V gene, CDR1 is MNHEY and CDR2 is SVGAGI. V dropped 4 bases and J dropped 2 bases, with 6 bases sitting between them. The DNA of the CDR3 is TGTGCCAGCAGTTCGACAGCCTACGAGCAGTACTTC. Translated, it gives CASSSTAYEQYF.

In the case of this clone: One junction end disagrees with the germline gene, perhaps due to a read error. The chain couples TRBV7-7 to TRBJ2-7, with TRBD2 matching over 7 bases. The germline V gene has CDR1 SSHAT and CDR2 FNYEAQ (reference sequence). The CDR3 contains 13 residues. CDR3 sequence: CASSSGGDSEQYF. The CDR3 DNA reads TGTGCTAGCAGCTCGGGGGGAGATAGCGAGCAGTACTTC.

This clone was counted between two and nine times. V is TRBV29-1 and J is TRBJ1-3, with D perhaps matching TRBD1 (6 bases). Germline values: CDR1 SQVTM, CDR2 ANQGSEA. Trimming removed 6 bases from V and 2 bases from J, with 14 bases in between. CDR3 length: 14 amino acids. The CDR3 sequence is CSVFGGAAGNTIYF. DNA for the CDR3: TGCAGCGTGTTTGGGGGGGCTGCTGGAAACACCATATATTTT.

The chain combines TRBV27 with TRBJ2-6; D is perhaps TRBD2 (6 bases). CDR3 length: 15 residues. Deletions cut 8 bases from V and 9 bases from J, with 20 bases between. Germline CDR1 MNHEY, CDR2 SMNVEV (reference sequence). CDR3 DNA: TGTGCCAGCGCCAAGCGGGCAACCAACCACAACGTCCTGACTTTC. This sequence encodes CASAKRATNHNVLTF.

The CDR3 sequence is CASSPPGAAFNNEQFF. CDR3 nucleotide sequence: TGTGCCAGCTCACCTCCAGGAGCGGCCTTTAACAATGAGCAGTTCTTC. V gene TRBV18 combines with J gene TRBJ2-1, with D maybe TRBD2 (5 bases). CDR1 KGHSH and CDR2 LQKENI come from the germline V gene. The ends were cut back, 3 bases at V and 5 bases at J, with 17 bases in the middle. The CDR3 has 16 amino acids.

This chain's CDR3 is CASSIDMAASNQPQHF. The CDR3 nucleotides read TGTGCCAGTAGTATAGATATGGCAGCGAGCAATCAGCCCCAGCATTTT. This chain links TRBV19 with TRBJ1-5, with D unclear. Trimming shortened V by 0 bases and J by 1 base, and 10 bases separated the two germline ends. Germline V gives CDR1 LNHDA, CDR2 SQIVND (reference sequence). The CDR3 is 16 residues long.

The chain uses TRBV18 and TRBJ1-1; no definite D call. The germline V gene encodes CDR1 KGHSH and CDR2 LQKENI. V lost 1 base and J lost 1, with 10 bases in between. This CDR3 has 15 amino acids. CDR3 nucleotide sequence: TGTGCCAGCTCACCACTTAGCACACAGAACACTGAAGCTTTCTTT. It codes for CASSPLSTQNTEAFF.

This clone showed up just once. V gene TRBV19 combines with J gene TRBJ1-5, with D possibly matching TRBD1 (6 bases). The V gene's germline CDR1 is LNHDA and CDR2 SQIVND (reference sequence). V gave up 5 bases and J gave up 6 bases, with 14 bases separating them. The CDR3 is made up of 14 amino acids. The DNA of the CDR3 is TGTGCCAGTAGTCTCAGGGGTACGGGTCAGCCCCAGCATTTT. Translated: CASSLRGTGQPQHF. The full variable domain, with the rest looked up from reference TRBV19 and TRBJ1-5, is DGGITQSPKYLFRKEGQNVTLSCEQNLNHDAMYWYRQDPGQGLRLIYYSQIVNDFQKGDIAEGYSVSREKKESFPLTVTSAQKNPTAFYLCASSLRGTGQPQHFGDGTRLSIL.